A single sample is the source of the 25 T cell receptor beta chains below, sequenced in a study of shared clonotypes between healthy human individuals. CD8 cells classed as naive were CD45RO-negative and positively selected for CCR7, excluding terminally differentiated effector memory CD45RA+ cells. Data came from immunoSEQ multiplex PCR; TCRdb stores just in-frame clones and leaves some out. The sample consists of about 2 million clones, over 85% of them appearing once. The sequenced sample consisted of naive CD8+ T cells sorted from blood. Every receptor here comes from a man aged 18 to 30 in good health.

For this clone: The same CDR3 can be traced to other DNA sequences in this sample. The chain is built from TRBV6-5 and TRBJ2-7, with D perhaps matching TRBD2 (6 bases). Trimming left V 0 bases short and J 0 bases short, with 9 bases between. Per the germline V gene, CDR1 is MNHEY and CDR2 is SVGAGI. The CDR3 loop spans 15 amino acids. This chain's CDR3 is CASSYSSGSSYEQYF. DNA of the CDR3: TGTGCCAGCAGTTACTCCTCCGGGAGCTCCTACGAGCAGTACTTC.

CDR3 loop: CASSSFGLAGSYEQYF. Written as DNA, the CDR3 is TGTGCCAGCAGCTCGTTCGGACTAGCGGGGTCCTACGAGCAGTACTTC. The chain employs TRBV7-2 and TRBJ2-7; 12 nucleotides align to TRBD2. The junction had 5 bases not matched to a gene; V was cut back by 4 bases and J by 1 base. The CDR3 extends over 16 amino acids. CDR1 SGHTA and CDR2 FQGNSA come from the germline V gene.

The chain has TRBV7-2 and TRBJ2-7, with a weak D call TRBD1 (5 bases). Per germline, CDR1 SGHTA and CDR2 FQGNSA. This CDR3 region has 14 residues. V was shortened by 1 base and J by 3 bases, with 10 bases between the two germline ends. CDR3 sequence reads: CASSLGGSDYEQYF. CDR3 in DNA: TGTGCCAGCAGCTTAGGGGGCTCGGACTACGAGCAGTACTTC.

On this clone itself: The sample holds other DNA sequences that translate to the same CDR3. This chain uses TRBV11-2 with TRBJ2-7; D unresolved. The germline CDR1 and CDR2 sequences are SGHAT and FQNNGV. V shed 8 bases and J shed 1 base, with 6 bases lying between them. The CDR3 has 11 residues. The DNA for the CDR3 is TGTGCCAGCGGGGATTCCTACGAGCAGTACTTC. Translating it yields CASGDSYEQYF.

The rearrangement links TRBV6-1 to TRBJ2-1, with 8 bases matching TRBD2. V shed 2 bases and J 8 bases; nucleotides not matched to a gene: 11. Germline lookup yields CDR1 MNHNS and CDR2 SASEGT. The CDR3 spans 16 residues. CDR3 nucleotides: TGTGCCAGCAGTGAATCATTGGGACTAGAGGGAGATGAGCAGTTCTTC. This codes for CASSESLGLEGDEQFF.

The J gene is TRBJ2-7, the V gene TRBV5-6, with TRBD2 identical over 7 bases. The CDR3 runs 17 residues. The trim removed 4 bases at V and 0 bases at J, leaving 13 bases unmatched. Germline V gene sequence: CDR1 SGHDT, CDR2 YYEEEE. CDR3 in amino acids: CASSLTPSGESSYEQYF. The CDR3 bases are TGTGCCAGCAGCCTAACCCCAAGCGGGGAGAGCTCCTACGAGCAGTACTTC.

J is TRBJ2-2 and V is TRBV10-1; no firm D call. The V gene's germline CDR1 is WNHNN and CDR2 SYGVQD (reference sequence). The CDR3 contains 13 residues. Trimming removed 8 bases at V and 1 base at J, with 8 bases between. The DNA for the CDR3 is TGCGCCAGCCAGGACGGGAACACCGGGGAGCTGTTTTTT. This translates into CASQDGNTGELFF.

The chain uses TRBV13 and TRBJ1-6; unclear D gene. Trimming pared 0 bases from V and 5 bases from J, leaving 14 bases between. CDR3 size: 17 residues. The germline V gene has CDR1 PRHDT and CDR2 FYEKMQ (reference sequence). The CDR3 sequence is CASSLGPWESNNSPLHF. For the CDR3, the DNA is TGTGCCAGCAGCTTAGGCCCATGGGAATCTAATAATTCACCCCTCCACTTT.

This clone was observed a single time. The chain carries TRBV21-1 and TRBJ2-5; the table's D call TRBD2 went unverified against the DNA. The last part of the DNA fits TRBJ2-7 better; the J call may be wrong. TRBV21-1 is described as a pseudogene. The CDR3 runs 11 residues. The CDR3 coding sequence is TGTGCCAGCGGGAGGGCGGCCGAGCAGTACTTC. Encoded protein: CASGRAAEQYF.

In DNA form, the CDR3 reads TGTGCCAGCAGCGTGTCAGGGGCCCTTACCTACAATGAGCAGTTCTTC. Encoded protein: CASSVSGALTYNEQFF. The rearrangement links TRBV9 to TRBJ2-1, with D possibly TRBD1 on 6 matching bases. The CDR3 has 16 amino acids. Germline V lookup: CDR1 SGDLS, CDR2 YYNGEE. With 2 bases removed from V and 2 bases from J, the gap between germline ends came to 14 bases.

The chain uses TRBV6-1 and TRBJ2-7; D is undetermined. Looked up from germline, CDR1 is MNHNS and CDR2 is SASEGT. The CDR3 extends over 13 amino acids. V lost 6 bases and J 3 bases, leaving 12 bases between the germline ends. The CDR3 reads CASRARPGYEQYF. DNA of the CDR3: TGTGCCAGCAGAGCTCGGCCTGGCTACGAGCAGTACTTC.

The chain recombines TRBV4-1 with TRBJ2-2; a weak D match, TRBD1 (6 bases). Trimming removed 1 base at V and 6 bases at J, with 12 bases between. CDR3 size: 15 residues. In germline, CDR1 is MGHRA, CDR2 YSYEKL. The CDR3 sequence: CASSQATGQAGELFF. CDR3 sequence (DNA): TGCGCCAGCAGCCAAGCTACAGGGCAGGCCGGGGAGCTGTTTTTT.

The genes are TRBV10-1 and TRBJ2-1; D unclear. CDR1 WNHNN and CDR2 SYGVQD come from the germline V gene (reference sequence). V shed 0 bases and J shed 0 bases, with 9 bases lying between them. The CDR3 has 16 amino acids. The CDR3, as DNA: TGCGCCAGCAGTGAGTCAGCGCGGTTCTCCTACAATGAGCAGTTCTTC. As protein: CASSESARFSYNEQFF.

The chain employs TRBV21-1 and TRBJ2-7. TRBV21-1 is given as a pseudogene. The CDR3 length is 15 residues. CDR3 bases: TGTGCCAGCAGCAATAACGAAAACCAAACCTACGAGCAGTACTTC. This codes for CASSNNENQTYEQYF.

The DNA of the CDR3 is TGTGCCAGCAGCCTCCTCCACTCGGGACAAGGAGACTATGGCTACACCTTC. It translates to CASSLLHSGQGDYGYTF. The rearrangement links TRBV28 to TRBJ1-2; a possible D gene is TRBD1 (6 bases). Germline CDR1 and CDR2: MDHEN and SYDVKM. Trimming cost V 6 bases and J 3 bases, with 23 bases left between them. The CDR3 length is 17 residues.

This clone showed up just once. This sequence joins TRBV11-2 and TRBJ2-3; 12 bases map to TRBD1. The CDR3 is made up of 17 amino acids. Looked up from germline, CDR1 is SGHAT and CDR2 is FQNNGV. Trimming at V came to 3 bases and at J to 2 bases, leaving 6 bases not matched to a gene. CDR3: CASSFGTGGLDTDTQYF. The CDR3 region has the DNA TGTGCCAGCAGCTTCGGGACAGGGGGCTTGGACACAGATACGCAGTATTTT.

CDR3 sequence reads: CASSQHWVYEQYF. The CDR3 region has the DNA TGTGCCAGCAGTCAACATTGGGTCTACGAGCAGTACTTC. The chain recombines TRBV2 with TRBJ2-7; D uncertain. Germline CDR1 SNHLY, CDR2 FYNNEI. V was shortened by 5 bases and J by 3 bases, with 11 bases between the two germline ends. CDR3 size: 13 residues.

For this clone: This same CDR3 is encoded by further DNA sequences in the sample. The chain has TRBV4-1 and TRBJ2-7; TRBD2 aligns across 7 bases. The V and J ends lost 1 base and 2 bases, in that order; junction bases with no gene match: 5. Germline CDR1 MGHRA, CDR2 YSYEKL. The CDR3 has 15 residues. The chain's CDR3 is CASSQGASGTYEQYF. In nucleotides, the CDR3 is TGCGCCAGCAGCCAAGGGGCTAGCGGAACCTACGAGCAGTACTTC.

This clone is a singleton in its sample. V usage is TRBV19 and J usage is TRBJ2-7; D not resolved. Trimming removed 3 bases from V and 4 bases from J, with 10 bases in between. CDR1 is LNHDA and CDR2 is SQIVND in the germline V gene (reference sequence). CDR3 length: 13 residues. Here the CDR3 DNA reads TGTGCCAGTAGTATGTTCCTTGCTTACGAGCAGTACTTC. This sequence encodes CASSMFLAYEQYF.

This clone was seen just once. The CDR3: CASRIVGQAEQETQYF. In DNA, the CDR3 is TGTGCCAGCAGAATAGTCGGACAGGCCGAACAAGAGACCCAGTACTTC. The chain has TRBV2 and TRBJ2-5, with TRBD1 matching 7 bases. Trimming at V came to 6 bases and at J to 2 bases, leaving 12 bases not matched to a gene. The CDR3 has 16 amino acids. The germline CDR1 and CDR2 sequences are SNHLY and FYNNEI.

V gene TRBV27 combines with J gene TRBJ1-1; possible D gene TRBD1, 5 bases. Trimming took 1 base from V and 4 from J, leaving 10 bases between them. The CDR3 sequence is 14 residues long. Germline V gives CDR1 MNHEY, CDR2 SMNVEV (reference sequence). The CDR3 DNA reads TGTGCCAGCAGTTTATTAGGGGTGGGCACTGAAGCTTTCTTT. The encoded protein is CASSLLGVGTEAFF.

This chain uses TRBV6-5 with TRBJ1-5; 7 nucleotides agree with TRBD1. V was pared by 0 bases and J by 6 bases, with 8 bases of the junction left unmatched. The CDR3 length is 16 residues. Germline CDR1 is MNHEY and CDR2 is SVGAGI. CDR3 nucleotides: TGTGCCAGCAGTTACTCCACAGGGGTTTTAAGTCAGCCCCAGCATTTT. Its translation: CASSYSTGVLSQPQHF.

This chain connects TRBV7-2 to TRBJ2-7; D is possibly TRBD1 or TRBD2 (7 bases each). Trimming removed 5 bases at V and 5 bases at J, with 16 bases between. Germline CDR1 SGHTA, CDR2 FQGNSA. This CDR3 is built from 14 residues. DNA for the CDR3: TGTGCCAGCAGCCGGGGAGGGGGCTTCGACGAGCAGTACTTC. The encoded protein is CASSRGGGFDEQYF.

The J gene is TRBJ2-3, the V gene TRBV7-3; the match to TRBD1 covers 9 bases. Germline CDR1 SGHTA, CDR2 FQGTGA. The CDR3 is 15 amino acids. Trimming removed 4 bases from V and 2 bases from J; junction bases left unmatched: 4. This chain's CDR3 is CASSSTGGLTDTQYF. CDR3 DNA: TGTGCCAGCAGCTCTACAGGGGGCCTCACAGATACGCAGTATTTT.

This chain uses TRBV6-6 with TRBJ2-7, with D possibly being TRBD1 (6 bases). This CDR3 comprises 13 residues. V was clipped by 7 bases and J by 3 bases, with 13 bases between them. From germline, CDR1 is MNHNY and CDR2 SVGAGI (reference sequence). CDR3 coding DNA: TGTGCCAGCATGCAGGGGACGTACTACGAGCAGTACTTC. Translated, it gives CASMQGTYYEQYF.